The clone carrying this TCR beta chain was recorded at least ten times. It may be a read error: a sequence one base away is much more abundant. This specimen belongs to a study of identical twins. From the 5' RACE reads, TCRdb called clonotypes with MiXCR, one entry per CDR3 protein. The sample has 470,000 or so distinct CDR3 sequences, less than 25% seen once. V dropped 2 bases and J dropped 5 bases, with 3 bases sitting between them. The germline V gene has CDR1 SEHNR and CDR2 FQNEAQ (reference sequence). This CDR3 region has 11 residues. This sample also belongs to another study, concerning T cells expressing NK-cell markers.

The sequenced material came from CD4+ T cells sorted from blood. This TCR came from a woman in her late teens or twenties in good health. The gene calls are TRBV7-9 and TRBJ2-5; unclear D gene. The CDR3 coding sequence is TGTGCCAGCAGCTTACATGAGACCCAGTACTTC. Its protein is CASSLHETQYF. Full variable domain (outside the CDR3, taken from reference TRBV7-9 and TRBJ2-5): DTGVSQNPRHKITKRGQNVTFRCDPISEHNRLYWYRQTLGQGPEFLTYFQNEAQLEKSRLLSDRFSAERPKGSFSTLEIQRTEQGDSAMYLCASSLHETQYFGPGTRLLVL.